This entry features one T cell receptor (beta chain) sequence. Its specificity is unknown. The data derive from a study of cytomegalovirus exposure and HLA in healthy donors. Broader study findings: For cytomegalovirus status, the classifier reportedly gave diagnoses with high specificity and sensitivity. The authors listed 150 to 200 TCR beta chains as cytomegalovirus-associated. What a later analysis showed was that several of the most significant clusters appeared linked to common viral pathogens.

Researchers ran the PCR with 60 Vbeta and 13 Jbeta primers. Sequenced by immunoSEQ multiplex PCR; TCRdb stores in-frame clones only, minus some. The sample has 120,000 or so clones, roughly three quarters seen once. V gave up 3 bases and J gave up 7 bases, with 10 bases separating them. Germline CDR1 and CDR2: LNHDA and SQIVND (reference sequence). This CDR3 region has 13 residues. The source material was PBMCs. The TCR comes from a man aged 45-65 years in good health and CMV-seropositive. The gene calls are TRBV19 and TRBJ1-3, with D hard to call. The CDR3 DNA reads as TGTGCCAGTAGTATGGAGCACCACAACACCATATATTTT. Its translation: CASSMEHHNTIYF.